The next 15 T cell receptor beta chains were all read from a single sample in a study of T cell responses to AZD1222 COVID-19 vaccine. Assay used: immunoSEQ multiplex PCR; TCRdb lists only in-frame clones, some missing. The sample records roughly 200,000 clones, more than 85% being singletons. The sample here was peripheral blood, taken 28 days after the second AZD1222 dose. The receptors were sampled from an adult who received the AZD1222 COVID-19 vaccine.

CDR3 DNA: TGTGCCAGCAGCCCTGAGTGGCAGGGCCCTGAAAAACTGTTTTTT. It encodes CASSPEWQGPEKLFF. This chain links TRBV7-9 with TRBJ1-4; weak D call: TRBD1 (5 bases). In germline, CDR1 is SEHNR, CDR2 FQNEAQ (reference sequence). V lost 5 bases and J lost 7, with 17 bases in between. CDR3 length: 15 residues.

The chain has TRBV5-6 and TRBJ2-5; 13 nucleotides agree with TRBD2. Germline V lookup: CDR1 SGHDT, CDR2 YYEEEE. CDR3 size: 16 residues. Germline trimming cut 3 bases from V and 4 bases from J; bases unmatched to any gene: 6. The CDR3 nucleotides are TGTGCCAGCAGCTCGGGACTAGCGGGATGGGGAGAGACCCAGTACTTC. It translates to CASSSGLAGWGETQYF.

The chain has TRBV11-3 and TRBJ2-1; D may match TRBD1 or TRBD2 (6 bases each). The V and J ends lost 4 bases and 11 bases respectively, with 12 bases between them. The germline CDR1 and CDR2 sequences are SGHNT and YENEEA. The CDR3 has 12 amino acids. CDR3 coding DNA: TGTGCCAGCAGCTCGGGGGCCTCCAAGCAGTTCTTC. It yields the protein CASSSGASKQFF.

The chain uses TRBV20-1 and TRBJ2-1; D ambiguous. Per germline, CDR1 DFQATT and CDR2 SNEGSKA (reference sequence). The CDR3 contains 16 residues. The V end was cut by 3 bases, the J end by 6 bases, with 21 bases between. The DNA of the CDR3 is TGCAGTGCTAGTGGAGATGGGCCGTTCGTTGGCAATGAGCAGTTCTTC. It is translated as CSASGDGPFVGNEQFF.

This clone has a single count. This rearrangement joins TRBV4-3 to TRBJ2-3; 10 nucleotides match TRBD2. Per germline, CDR1 LGHNA and CDR2 YSLEER. V was clipped by 0 bases and J by 3 bases; unmatched bases: 6. The CDR3 totals 17 residues. The CDR3 spells CASSQEITSGATDTQYF. The CDR3 DNA reads as TGCGCCAGCAGCCAAGAAATCACTAGCGGGGCAACAGATACGCAGTATTTT.

The V call is TRBV4-3, the J call TRBJ2-7; 8 bases align to TRBD1. Germline assignment: CDR1 LGHNA and CDR2 YSLEER. The CDR3 has 15 amino acids. After removal of 3 bases from V and 2 bases from J, the junction contained 6 bases not matched to a gene. CDR3 nucleotides: TGCGCCAGCAGCCAGATGGGACAGGTTCCCTACGAGCAGTACTTC. Protein: CASSQMGQVPYEQYF.

This clone appeared once. V gene TRBV28 combines with J gene TRBJ1-2; tentative D call: TRBD1 (5 bases). The CDR3 runs to 16 residues. V lost 2 bases and J 2 bases, leaving 15 bases between the germline ends. Germline V gene data show CDR1 as MDHEN and CDR2 as SYDVKM. The CDR3 region is CASSLGGITGNYGYTF. The CDR3 coding sequence is TGTGCCAGCAGTTTAGGTGGGATTACAGGAAACTATGGCTACACCTTC.

The chain has TRBV28 and TRBJ1-1; no firm D call. The CDR3 is made up of 13 amino acids. V shed 5 bases and J shed 7 bases, with 14 bases lying between them. CDR1 MDHEN and CDR2 SYDVKM come from the germline V gene. The CDR3 nucleotides are TGTGCCAGCAGTCCCTCGAACGACATTGAAGCTTTCTTT. Encoded protein: CASSPSNDIEAFF.

The chain carries TRBV10-1 and TRBJ2-1, with 7 nucleotides matching TRBD1. J lost 9 bases, V lost 2 bases, and 4 bases had no gene match. The CDR3 is 13 residues long. The germline V gene encodes CDR1 WNHNN and CDR2 SYGVQD (reference sequence). The CDR3, as DNA: TGCGCCAGCAGTGAGATGACAGGGACTGAGCAGTTCTTC. The encoded protein is CASSEMTGTEQFF.

V is TRBV19 and J is TRBJ1-1, with a possible D match to TRBD1 (6 bases). The CDR3 sequence is 15 residues long. V was clipped by 10 bases and J by 0 bases, with 18 bases between them. The germline gives CDR1 LNHDA, CDR2 SQIVND (reference sequence). The CDR3 DNA sequence: TGTGCCACGAAAGACGGACAGTACATGAACACTGAAGCTTTCTTT. Amino acids: CATKDGQYMNTEAFF.

The V and J genes are TRBV5-1 and TRBJ2-7; the match to TRBD2 covers 11 bases. From germline, CDR1 is SGHRS and CDR2 YFSETQ. The CDR3 has 15 residues. Unmatched junction bases numbered 3, after V lost 2 bases and J lost 2 bases. The CDR3 reads CASSFSTSGTYEQYF. CDR3 coding DNA: TGCGCCAGCAGCTTTTCGACTAGCGGGACCTACGAGCAGTACTTC. Together with reference TRBV5-1 and TRBJ2-7, the CDR3 gives the full variable domain: KAGVTQTPRYLIKTRGQQVTLSCSPISGHRSVSWYQQTPGQGLQFLFEYFSETQRNKGNFPGRFSGRQFSNSRSEMNVSTLELGDSALYLCASSFSTSGTYEQYFGPGTRLTVT.

The V and J genes are TRBV6-5 and TRBJ2-7, with 7 bases identical to TRBD1. The CDR3 consists of 12 residues. With V trimmed by 6 bases and J by 3 bases, 2 bases remained unmatched. CDR1 MNHEY and CDR2 SVGAGI come from the germline V gene. CDR3 sequence: CASRTGIYEQYF. The CDR3 coding sequence is TGTGCCAGCAGGACAGGGATCTACGAGCAGTACTTC.

The chain uses TRBV28 and TRBJ2-1, with 9 bases identical to TRBD1. J was trimmed by 1 base and V by 10 bases; bases with no gene match: 5. The germline CDR1 and CDR2 sequences are MDHEN and SYDVKM. The length of the CDR3 is 14 residues. The chain's CDR3 is CATRGQGSYNEQFF. The DNA for the CDR3 is TGTGCCACAAGGGGACAGGGATCCTACAATGAGCAGTTCTTC.

V gene TRBV28 combines with J gene TRBJ1-2, with D unresolved. The V end was cut by 3 bases, the J end by 2 bases, with 7 bases between. CDR3 length equals 13 residues. Per the germline V gene, CDR1 is MDHEN and CDR2 is SYDVKM. The CDR3 protein is CASSFNSNYGYTF. The DNA of the CDR3 is TGTGCCAGCAGTTTTAACAGCAACTATGGCTACACCTTC.

The J gene is TRBJ1-2, the V gene TRBV3-1 (or the pseudogene TRBV3-2); D ambiguous. This CDR3 region has 13 residues. Per the germline V gene, CDR1 is LGHDT and CDR2 is YNNKEL (reference sequence). The V and J ends lost 3 bases and 2 bases respectively, with 7 bases between them. CDR3 nucleotides: TGTGCCAGCAGCCACAGCCCCAACTATGGCTACACCTTC. This encodes CASSHSPNYGYTF.